Listed here is a single T cell receptor (beta chain). This clonotype has more than one count but fewer than ten. This receptor's antigen is unknown. There are no base qualities to consult, and no much larger clone falls within one base. This record belongs to a study of blood T cells in healthy people across ages (dated by TCRdb to the mid-2010s). Turning to the overall study: In model experiments, roughly one uniquely barcoded TCR beta cDNA molecule per two T cells was captured by template switching. To track age-related changes in TCR beta repertoire diversity, the study relied on deep sequencing normalized with unique cDNA molecular identifiers. The donors were split into four age groups: young (average 16 years), middle-aged (roughly 42), aged (about 56) and long-lived (approximately 80). For two donors (one aged 18 to 29 and one aged 80 or older), the study analyzed two additional independent replicas of 1 million unique cDNA reads from the same blood draw. To avoid experimental bias, donors of different ages were distributed randomly across sequencing lanes. Overall study outcomes, separate from this receptor: Bulk unsorted PBMC profiling prevented conclusive comparison of naive and antigen-experienced compartments. Observed TCR beta diversity per million T cells fell roughly linearly with age, and a significant reduction was already apparent by age roughly 41. Estimates of total diversity based on one million sequenced T cells were regarded as lower bounds and as underestimates. Because the CMV infection status of the donors was unknown, age-related changes in expanded clonotypes may potentially have been confounded. Compared with the aged group, the long-lived group had more naive CD4+ T cells, fewer expanded clones and increased TCR diversity, a pattern suggesting age selection. A strong correlation was found between observed TCR beta diversity and the percentage of naive T cells measured by flow cytometry.

Systemically healthy Caucasian individuals from Russia, some 40 in total and aged about 6 to 90 years, were included as donors. Each donor gave around 9.8 milliliters of peripheral blood, collected into EDTA-treated Vacutainer tubes. PBMCs were isolated by Ficoll-Paque density-gradient centrifugation, with at least 6 million obtained per sample. Trizol reagent was used to extract total RNA from PBMCs, with at least 5.5 micrograms per sample. For every donor, an aliquot of PBMCs went through flow cytometry to measure the percentages of naive CD45RAhigh/CD27high T cells. Libraries came from 5' RACE. The second PCR ran for about 6 to 12 cycles and used a J-beta primer mix along with a sample-barcoded 5' primer. A unique molecular identifier was introduced onto each TCR beta cDNA molecule by a template-switch 5' adaptor carrying 12 random nucleotides. Each sample yielded at least 2.5 million CDR3-containing paired-end reads. First-strand cDNA was synthesized from all RNA with the Mint cDNA synthesis kit, primed by a TRBC-specific oligonucleotide. Following uracil-DNA glycosylase treatment, a first 18-cycle PCR with universal primers M1SS and BC2_uni_R was performed on all cDNA. Turning to the authors' computational methods: Each sample was normalized by randomly selecting 1 million high-quality reads, each carrying a distinct molecular identifier. Reads with shared molecular identifiers were discarded instead of being binned into consensus sequences. MiTCR, set to a Q25 quality threshold and the strictest error-elimination algorithm, was used for CDR3 identification, clonotype clustering and error correction. A nonparametric unseen species model with Euler transformation was used to estimate lower-bound total TCR beta diversity. The public reads were quality trimmed at Q25 with fastp and then assembled into clones with MiXCR by TCRdb, keeping productive beta chains. Identical CDR3 proteins give one entry, which carries the most common genes and DNA. The V and J calls shown here were made by TCRdb, not taken from the authors' results. This sample is represented by around 2 million distinct CDR3 sequences; about two fifths of them were singletons. The leading ten clones occupy 23% of the sample.

Specimen: blood. The sequence came from a human donor in good health.

The sequence in DNA is TGCAGCGTTGGACCAGGTCACCCGGGCGTCGATGAGCAGTTCTTC. This yields the protein CSVGPGHPGVDEQFF. The chain employs TRBV29-1 and TRBJ2-1; the D segment cannot be called with confidence. The CDR3 runs 15 residues from the cysteine to the phenylalanine. Of all the DNA, just the CDR3 is kept, 45 bases in frame from base 1. In the germline V gene, CDR1 corresponds to SQVTM and CDR2 to ANQGSEA. V gives up 4 bases and J gives up 8 bases, and the segment between their germline ends measures 21 bases.